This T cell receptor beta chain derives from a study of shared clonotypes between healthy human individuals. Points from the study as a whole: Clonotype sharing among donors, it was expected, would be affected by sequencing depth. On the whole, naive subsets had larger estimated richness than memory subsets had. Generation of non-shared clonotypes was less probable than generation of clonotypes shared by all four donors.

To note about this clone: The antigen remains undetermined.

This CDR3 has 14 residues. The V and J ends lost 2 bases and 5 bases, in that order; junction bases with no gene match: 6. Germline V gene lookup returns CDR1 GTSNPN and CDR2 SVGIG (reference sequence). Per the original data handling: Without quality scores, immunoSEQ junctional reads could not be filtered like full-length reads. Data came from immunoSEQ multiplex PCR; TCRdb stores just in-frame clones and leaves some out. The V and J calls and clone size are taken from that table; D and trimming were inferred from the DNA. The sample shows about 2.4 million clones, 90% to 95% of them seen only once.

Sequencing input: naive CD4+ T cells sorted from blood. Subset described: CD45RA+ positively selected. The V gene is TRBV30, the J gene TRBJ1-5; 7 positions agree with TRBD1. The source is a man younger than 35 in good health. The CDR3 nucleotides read TGTGCCTGGAGTCATGGTCAGGGGGATCAGCCCCAGCATTTT. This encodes CAWSHGQGDQPQHF. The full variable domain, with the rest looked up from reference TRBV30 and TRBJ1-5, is SQTIHQWPATLVQPVGSPLSLECTVEGTSNPNLYWYRQAAGRGLQLLFYSVGIGQISSEVPQNLSASRPQDRQFILSSKKLLLSDSGFYLCAWSHGQGDQPQHFGDGTRLSIL.